This TCR beta chain was found in a study of blood T cell repertoires in COVID-19. Study information: Acute-phase and convalescent COVID-19 samples originated in the United States, Italy and Spain. Sample material is recorded as cDNA or gDNA derived from T cells, B-cell-depleted T cells, or PBMCs.

The age range of participants was 18 to 89 years, with residence in fewer than 25 US areas. Donors in Cohort 3 counted as recovered after two negative PCRs, clearance, or symptom resolution. This table comes from immunoSEQ multiplex PCR, and its TCRdb copy is limited to in-frame clones, with some not included. The sample lists a few hundred thousand clones, 84% occurring once. There are 16 residues in the CDR3. CDR1 and CDR2 from the germline V gene are LNHDA and SQIVND (reference sequence). J lost 2 bases, V lost 3 bases, and 10 bases had no gene match. The chain is built from TRBV19 and TRBJ2-7; the match to TRBD2 covers 7 bases. The material sequenced was PBMCs or T cells enriched from blood (not recorded which). The receptor was isolated from a woman aged 40 to 50 who had recovered from COVID-19. CDR3 nucleotides: TGTGCCAGTAGTATGGTCCGGGCTAGCGGTCCCTACGAGCAGTACTTC. Protein: CASSMVRASGPYEQYF. Together with reference TRBV19 and TRBJ2-7, the CDR3 gives the full variable domain: DGGITQSPKYLFRKEGQNVTLSCEQNLNHDAMYWYRQDPGQGLRLIYYSQIVNDFQKGDIAEGYSVSREKKESFPLTVTSAQKNPTAFYLCASSMVRASGPYEQYFGPGTRLTVT.